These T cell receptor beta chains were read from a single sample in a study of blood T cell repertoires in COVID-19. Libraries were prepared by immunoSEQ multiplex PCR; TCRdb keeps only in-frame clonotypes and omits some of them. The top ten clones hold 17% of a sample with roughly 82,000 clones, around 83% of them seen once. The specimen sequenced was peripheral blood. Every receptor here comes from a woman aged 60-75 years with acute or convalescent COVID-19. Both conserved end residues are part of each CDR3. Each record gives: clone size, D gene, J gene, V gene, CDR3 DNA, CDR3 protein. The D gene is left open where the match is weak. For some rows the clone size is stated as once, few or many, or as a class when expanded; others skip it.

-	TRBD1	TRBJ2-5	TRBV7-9	TGTGCCAGCAGCCAGTCCAGGACAGGCCAAGAGACCCAGTACTTC	CASSQSRTGQETQYF
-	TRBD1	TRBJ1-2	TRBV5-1	TGCGCCAGTGCGACAGGGGAGGTCGTATTTGGCTACACCTTC	CASATGEVVFGYTF
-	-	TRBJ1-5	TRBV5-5	TGTGCCAGCAGCTTGGCTGCAGGGCCTCAGCCCCAGCATTTT	CASSLAAGPQPQHF
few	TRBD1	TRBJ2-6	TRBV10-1	TGCGCCAGCAGGGCGACAGGGGCTTTTGCTGGGGCCAACGTCCTGACTTTC	CASRATGAFAGANVLTF
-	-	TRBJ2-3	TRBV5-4	TGTGCCAGCAGCTCCGCCAGTCTGGGAGGGGGTGCAGATACGCAGTATTTT	CASSSASLGGGADTQYF
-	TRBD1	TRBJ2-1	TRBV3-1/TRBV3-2	TGTGCCAGCAGGAGAGGACAGGGGAGCAATGAGCAGTTCTTC	CASRRGQGSNEQFF
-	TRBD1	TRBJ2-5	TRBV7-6	TGTGCCAGCAGCTGGGCCGGGACAGCTCAAGAGACCCAGTACTTC	CASSWAGTAQETQYF
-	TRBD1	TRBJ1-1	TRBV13	TGTGCCAGCAGCTTATTGGGACAGGGGAACACTGAAGCTTTCTTT	CASSLLGQGNTEAFF
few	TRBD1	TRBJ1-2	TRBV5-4	TGTGCCAGCAGCGATGACACCGGACAGGGGGCCCTTGTTGGCTACACCTTC	CASSDDTGQGALVGYTF
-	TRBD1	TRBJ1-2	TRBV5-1	TGCGCCAGCAGGCCCGGGACAGGGTATGGCTACACCTTC	CASRPGTGYGYTF
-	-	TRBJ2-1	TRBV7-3	TGTGCCAGCAGCCCCCGAGGGCAGGGGACGCTCTACAATGAGCAGTTCTTC	CASSPRGQGTLYNEQFF
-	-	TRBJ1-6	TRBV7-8	TGTGCCAGCAGCTTAGCGGTAGGAGCTAATTCACCCCTCCACTTT	CASSLAVGANSPLHF
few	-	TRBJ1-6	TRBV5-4	TGTGCCAGCAGCTTGGGGACAGCCTTCAGCTCCTATAATTCACCCCTCCACTTT	CASSLGTAFSSYNSPLHF
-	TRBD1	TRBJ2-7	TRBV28	TGTGCCAGCAGTAGTTCGGGACAGGGGGCAGGGGAGCAGTACTTC	CASSSSGQGAGEQYF
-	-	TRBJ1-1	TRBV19	TGTGCCAGTAGTATCGGATCGCAGGGTGGGTCTGAAGCTTTCTTT	CASSIGSQGGSEAFF
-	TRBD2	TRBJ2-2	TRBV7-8	TGTGCCAGCAGCCGGGCTAGCGGAGCTTTTCTCACCGGGGAGCTGTTCTTT	CASSRASGAFLTGELFF
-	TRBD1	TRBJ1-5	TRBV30	TGTGCCTGGAGTGAGGCAGGGGGCTTCAATCAGCCCCAGCATTTT	CAWSEAGGFNQPQHF
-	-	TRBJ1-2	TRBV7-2	TGTGCCAGCAGCCCCCCGGGGAGGGGTACTAACTATGGCTACACCTTC	CASSPPGRGTNYGYTF
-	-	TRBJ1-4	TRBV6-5	TGTGCCAGCAAACTGTCCCTGGCTAATGAAAAACTGTTTTTT	CASKLSLANEKLFF
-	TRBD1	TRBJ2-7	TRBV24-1	TGTGCCACCAGTGACACCGCCTCGGGACAGATCTACGAGCAGTACTTC	CATSDTASGQIYEQYF
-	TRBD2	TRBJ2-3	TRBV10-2	TGCGCCAGCAGTGAGGTCGGCGGGAGGGCCACAGATACGCAGTATTTT	CASSEVGGRATDTQYF
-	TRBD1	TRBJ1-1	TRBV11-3	TGTGCCAGCAGCTTCGCCGACAGGGTCGGAAACACTGAAGCTTTCTTT	CASSFADRVGNTEAFF
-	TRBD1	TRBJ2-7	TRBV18	TGTGCCAGCTCCCCCGGACAGGGGAAGGGGTACGAGCAGTACTTC	CASSPGQGKGYEQYF